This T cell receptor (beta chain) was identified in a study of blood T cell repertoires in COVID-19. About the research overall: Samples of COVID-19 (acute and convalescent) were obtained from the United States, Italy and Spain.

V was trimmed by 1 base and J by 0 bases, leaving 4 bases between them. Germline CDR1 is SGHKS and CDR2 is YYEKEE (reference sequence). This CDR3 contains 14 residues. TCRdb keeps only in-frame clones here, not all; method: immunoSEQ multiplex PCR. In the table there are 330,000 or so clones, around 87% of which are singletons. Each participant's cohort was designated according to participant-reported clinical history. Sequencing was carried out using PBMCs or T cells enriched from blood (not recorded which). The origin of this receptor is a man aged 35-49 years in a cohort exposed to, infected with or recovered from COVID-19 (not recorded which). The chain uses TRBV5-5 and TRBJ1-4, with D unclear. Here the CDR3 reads CASSLFATNEKLFF. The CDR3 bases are TGTGCCAGCAGCTTGTTCGCAACTAATGAAAAACTGTTTTTT. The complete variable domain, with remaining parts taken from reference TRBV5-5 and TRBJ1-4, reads DAGVTQSPTHLIKTRGQQVTLRCSPISGHKSVSWYQQVLGQGPQFIFQYYEKEERGRGNFPDRFSARQFPNYSSELNVNALLLGDSALYLCASSLFATNEKLFFGSGTQLSVL.